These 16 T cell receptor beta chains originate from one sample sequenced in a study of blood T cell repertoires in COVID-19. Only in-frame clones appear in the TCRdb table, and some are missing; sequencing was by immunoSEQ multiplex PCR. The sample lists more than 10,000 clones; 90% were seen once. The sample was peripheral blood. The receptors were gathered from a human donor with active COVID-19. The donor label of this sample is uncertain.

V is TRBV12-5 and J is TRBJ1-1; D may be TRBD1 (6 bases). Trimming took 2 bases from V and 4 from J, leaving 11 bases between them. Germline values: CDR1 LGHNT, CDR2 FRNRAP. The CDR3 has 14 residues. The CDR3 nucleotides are TGTGCTAGTGGTTTGCTCACAGGGCGCACTGAAGCTTTCTTT. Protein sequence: CASGLLTGRTEAFF.

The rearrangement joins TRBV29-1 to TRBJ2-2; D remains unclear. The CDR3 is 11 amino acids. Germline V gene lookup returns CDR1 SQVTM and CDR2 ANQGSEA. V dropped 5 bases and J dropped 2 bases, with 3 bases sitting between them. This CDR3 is CSVTNTGELFF. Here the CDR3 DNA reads TGCAGCGTTACAAACACCGGGGAGCTGTTTTTT.

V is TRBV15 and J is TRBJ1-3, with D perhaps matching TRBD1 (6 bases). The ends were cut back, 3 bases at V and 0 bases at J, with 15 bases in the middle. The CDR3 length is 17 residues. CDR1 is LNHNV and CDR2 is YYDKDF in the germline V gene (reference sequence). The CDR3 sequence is CATSSGGRESSGNTIYF. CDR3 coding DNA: TGTGCCACCAGCAGTGGGGGGCGGGAGAGCTCTGGAAACACCATATATTTT.

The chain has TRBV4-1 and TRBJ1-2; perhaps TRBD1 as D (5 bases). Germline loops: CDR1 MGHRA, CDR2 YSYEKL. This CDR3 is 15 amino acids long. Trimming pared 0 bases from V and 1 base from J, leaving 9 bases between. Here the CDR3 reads CASSQEATVNYGYTF. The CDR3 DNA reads TGCGCCAGCAGCCAAGAGGCGACAGTTAACTATGGCTACACCTTC.

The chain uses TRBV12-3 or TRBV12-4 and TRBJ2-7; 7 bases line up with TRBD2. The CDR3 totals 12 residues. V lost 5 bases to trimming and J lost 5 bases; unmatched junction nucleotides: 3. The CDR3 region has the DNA TGTGCCAGCAGTGGGGGGGTCGACGAGCAGTACTTC. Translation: CASSGGVDEQYF.

The CDR3 sequence is CASSPRTRDIGELFF. CDR3 DNA: TGCGCCAGCAGCCCCCGGACAAGGGATATCGGGGAGCTGTTTTTT. The chain employs TRBV4-1 and TRBJ2-2; possible D gene TRBD1, 5 bases. This CDR3 comprises 15 residues. Germline loops: CDR1 MGHRA, CDR2 YSYEKL. V was clipped by 4 bases and J by 7 bases, with 16 bases between them.

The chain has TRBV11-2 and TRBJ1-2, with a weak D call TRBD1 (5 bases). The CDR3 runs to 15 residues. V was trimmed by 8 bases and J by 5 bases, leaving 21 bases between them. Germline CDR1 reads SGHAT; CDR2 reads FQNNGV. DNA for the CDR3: TGTGCCAGCGATAGGTCGCGGGGGAGGGTTTATGGCTACACCTTC. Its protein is CASDRSRGRVYGYTF.

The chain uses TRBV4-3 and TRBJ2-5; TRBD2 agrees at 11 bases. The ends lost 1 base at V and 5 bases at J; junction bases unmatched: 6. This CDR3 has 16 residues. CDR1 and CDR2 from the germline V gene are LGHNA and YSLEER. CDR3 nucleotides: TGCGCCAGCAGCCAAGTGCTAGCGGGGGGCGGGGAGACCCAGTACTTC. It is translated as CASSQVLAGGGETQYF.

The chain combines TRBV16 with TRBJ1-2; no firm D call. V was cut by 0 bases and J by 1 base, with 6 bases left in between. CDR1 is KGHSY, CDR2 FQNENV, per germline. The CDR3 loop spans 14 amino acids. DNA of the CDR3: TGTGCCAGCAGCCAATCTGTCCTTAACTATGGCTACACCTTC. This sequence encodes CASSQSVLNYGYTF.

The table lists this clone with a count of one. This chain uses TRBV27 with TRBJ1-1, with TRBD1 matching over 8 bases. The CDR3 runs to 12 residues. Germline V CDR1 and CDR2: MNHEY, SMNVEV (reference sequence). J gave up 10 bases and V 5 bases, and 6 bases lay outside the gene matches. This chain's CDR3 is CASSKTQGGAFF. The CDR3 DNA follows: TGTGCCAGCAGTAAAACACAGGGGGGAGCTTTCTTT.

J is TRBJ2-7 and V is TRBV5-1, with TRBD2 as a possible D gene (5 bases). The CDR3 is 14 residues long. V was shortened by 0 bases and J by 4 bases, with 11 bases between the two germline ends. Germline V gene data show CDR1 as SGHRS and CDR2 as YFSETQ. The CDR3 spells CASSLEFTGYEQYF. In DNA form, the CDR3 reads TGCGCCAGCAGCTTGGAATTTACGGGGTACGAGCAGTACTTC.

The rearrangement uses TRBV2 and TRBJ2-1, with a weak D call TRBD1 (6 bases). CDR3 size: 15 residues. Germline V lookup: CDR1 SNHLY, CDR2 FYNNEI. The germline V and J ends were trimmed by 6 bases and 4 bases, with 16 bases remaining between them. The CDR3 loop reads CASRSEGRGYNEQFF. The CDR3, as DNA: TGTGCCAGCAGGTCCGAGGGCAGGGGATACAATGAGCAGTTCTTC.

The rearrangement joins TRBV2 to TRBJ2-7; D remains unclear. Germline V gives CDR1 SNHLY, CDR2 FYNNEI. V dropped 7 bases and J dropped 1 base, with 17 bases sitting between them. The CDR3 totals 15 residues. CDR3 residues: CASNNFPTLSYEQYF. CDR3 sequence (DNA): TGTGCCAGCAATAACTTCCCCACCCTATCCTACGAGCAGTACTTC.

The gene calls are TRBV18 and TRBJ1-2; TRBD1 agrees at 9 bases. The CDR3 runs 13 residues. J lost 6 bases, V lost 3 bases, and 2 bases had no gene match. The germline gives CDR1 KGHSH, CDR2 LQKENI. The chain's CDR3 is CASSPRDRDGYTF. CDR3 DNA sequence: TGTGCCAGCTCACCCCGGGACAGGGATGGCTACACCTTC. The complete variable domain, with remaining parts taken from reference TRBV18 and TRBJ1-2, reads NAGVMQNPRHLVRRRGQEARLRCSPMKGHSHVYWYRQLPEEGLKFMVYLQKENIIDESGMPKERFSAEFPKEGPSILRIQQVVRGDSAAYFCASSPRDRDGYTFGSGTRLTVV.

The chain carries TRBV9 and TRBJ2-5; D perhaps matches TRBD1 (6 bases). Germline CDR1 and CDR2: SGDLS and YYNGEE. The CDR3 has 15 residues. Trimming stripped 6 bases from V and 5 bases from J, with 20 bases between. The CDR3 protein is CASTPSSGGDETQYF. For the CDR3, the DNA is TGTGCCAGCACCCCCTCCAGTGGGGGCGACGAGACCCAGTACTTC.

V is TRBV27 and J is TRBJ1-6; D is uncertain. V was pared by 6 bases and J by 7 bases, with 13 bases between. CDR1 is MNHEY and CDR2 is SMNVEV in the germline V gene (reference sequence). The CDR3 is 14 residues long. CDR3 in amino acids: CASSLREGNSPLHF. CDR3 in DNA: TGTGCCAGCAGCCTGCGGGAAGGGAATTCACCCCTCCACTTT.